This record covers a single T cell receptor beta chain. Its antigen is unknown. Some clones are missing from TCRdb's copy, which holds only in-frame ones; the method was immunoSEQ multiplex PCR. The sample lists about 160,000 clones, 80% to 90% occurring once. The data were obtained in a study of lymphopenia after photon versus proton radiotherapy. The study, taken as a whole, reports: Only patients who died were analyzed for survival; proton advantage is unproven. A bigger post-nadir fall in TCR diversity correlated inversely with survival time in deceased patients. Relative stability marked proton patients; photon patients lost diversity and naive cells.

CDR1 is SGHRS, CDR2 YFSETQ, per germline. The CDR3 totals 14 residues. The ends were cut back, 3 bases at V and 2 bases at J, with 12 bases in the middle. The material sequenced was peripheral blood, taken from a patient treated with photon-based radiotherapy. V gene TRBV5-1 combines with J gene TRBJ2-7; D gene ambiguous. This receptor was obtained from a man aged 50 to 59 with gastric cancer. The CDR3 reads CASSSGTPTYEQYF. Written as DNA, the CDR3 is TGCGCCAGCAGCTCCGGCACACCGACCTACGAGCAGTACTTC.